This T cell receptor beta chain was profiled in a study of blood T cell dynamics during melanoma immunotherapy. For the study at large: First-line therapy was either pembrolizumab or nivolumab with ipilimumab for metastatic melanoma.

V shed 3 bases and J 4 bases; nucleotides not matched to a gene: 5. The CDR3 sequence is 16 residues long. From germline, CDR1 is SGDLS and CDR2 YYNGEE. TCRdb's table, derived via immunoSEQ multiplex PCR, lists solely in-frame clones and lacks some. This table holds roughly 16,000 clones, around 93% found once. Time point defined: week 3, after first cycle of checkpoint inhibitor. Disease control meant complete response, partial response or stable disease at 12 weeks. Prior systemic cancer therapy, immunosuppressant use and other active malignancies excluded patients. This sequence was found in a human donor with melanoma. The chain combines TRBV9 with TRBJ2-3; TRBD2 aligns across 13 bases. This specimen consisted of effector memory CD8+ T cells from blood, obtained from a patient treated with checkpoint blockade. The CDR3 spells CASSARTSGSPDTQYF. CDR3 DNA sequence: TGTGCCAGCAGCGCCAGGACTAGCGGGAGCCCAGATACGCAGTATTTT.